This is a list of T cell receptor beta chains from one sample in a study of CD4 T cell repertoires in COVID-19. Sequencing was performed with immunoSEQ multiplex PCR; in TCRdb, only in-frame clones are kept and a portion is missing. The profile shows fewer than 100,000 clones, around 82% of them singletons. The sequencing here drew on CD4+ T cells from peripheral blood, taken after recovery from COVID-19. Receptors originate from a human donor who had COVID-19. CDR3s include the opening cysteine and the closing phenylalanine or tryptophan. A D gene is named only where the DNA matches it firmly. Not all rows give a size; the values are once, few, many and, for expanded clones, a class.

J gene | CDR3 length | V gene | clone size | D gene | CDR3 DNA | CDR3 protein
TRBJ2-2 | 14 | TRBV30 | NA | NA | TGTGCCTGGAATCCGGGACGGAGGACCGGGGAGCTGTTTTTT | CAWNPGRRTGELFF
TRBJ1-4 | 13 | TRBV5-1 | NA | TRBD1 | TGCGCCAGCAGCGTGACAGGGAATGAAAAACTGTTTTTT | CASSVTGNEKLFF
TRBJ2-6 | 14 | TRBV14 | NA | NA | TGTGCCAGCAGCCCTCGGACTGGGGCCAACGTCCTGACTTTC | CASSPRTGANVLTF
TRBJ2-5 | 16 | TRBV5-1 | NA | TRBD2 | TGCGCCAGCAGCTTGGAGTCTAGCGTCACGGGGGGGACCCAGTACTTC | CASSLESSVTGGTQYF
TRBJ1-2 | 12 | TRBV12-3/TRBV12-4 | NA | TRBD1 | TGTGCCAGCAGACAACGTGGACAGGGAGGGACCTTC | CASRQRGQGGTF
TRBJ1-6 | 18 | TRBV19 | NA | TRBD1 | TGTGCCAGTAGTATCCAGGCAAGGGACAGATCCCATAATTCACCCCTCCACTTT | CASSIQARDRSHNSPLHF
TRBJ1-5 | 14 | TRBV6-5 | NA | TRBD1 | TGTGCCAGCACCGAGGGGGCAGGGTATCAGCCCCAGCATTTT | CASTEGAGYQPQHF
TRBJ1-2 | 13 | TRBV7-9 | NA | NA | TGTGCCAGCAGCCCAGCTGGCCTGTATGGCTACACCTTC | CASSPAGLYGYTF
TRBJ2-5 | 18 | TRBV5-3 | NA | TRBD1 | TGTGCCAGAAGCTCCGTCCCGGGACAGGGGGCGCGGGCAGAGACCCAGTACTTC | CARSSVPGQGARAETQYF
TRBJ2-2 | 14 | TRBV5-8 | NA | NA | TGTGCCAGCAGCTTGATGGGGGCTTCCGGGGAGCTGTTTTTT | CASSLMGASGELFF
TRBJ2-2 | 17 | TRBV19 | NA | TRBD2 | TGTGCCACCCCCGGGGCTAGCGGGGGGGCCAACACCGGGGAGCTGTTTTTT | CATPGASGGANTGELFF
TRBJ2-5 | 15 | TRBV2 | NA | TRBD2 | TGTGCCAGCAGTCCCAGACTAGCGGGAAGAGAGACCCAGTACTTC | CASSPRLAGRETQYF
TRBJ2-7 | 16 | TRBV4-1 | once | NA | TGCGCCAGCAGCCAAGATTTGACGAATGAGTGGCGCGAGCAGTACTTC | CASSQDLTNEWREQYF
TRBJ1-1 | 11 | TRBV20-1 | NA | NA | TGCAGTGCCCCAGGTAACACTGAAGCTTTCTTT | CSAPGNTEAFF
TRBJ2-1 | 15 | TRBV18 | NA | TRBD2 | TGTGCCAGCTCTCCGACTAGCGGGGACTACAATGAGCAGTTCTTC | CASSPTSGDYNEQFF
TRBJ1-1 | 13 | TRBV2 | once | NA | TGTGCCAGCAGACAGGGAGAGGGGACTGAAGCTTTCTTT | CASRQGEGTEAFF
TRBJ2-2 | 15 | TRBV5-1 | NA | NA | TGCGCCAGCAGCTTGGTGGGGGGGAACACCGGGGAGCTGTTTTTT | CASSLVGGNTGELFF
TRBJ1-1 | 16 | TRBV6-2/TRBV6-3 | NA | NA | TGTGCCAGCAGTTACGAGGCCTCCCGGGGGGACACTGAAGCTTTCTTT | CASSYEASRGDTEAFF
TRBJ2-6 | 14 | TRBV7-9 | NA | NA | TGTGCCAGCAGCTTATCTGCACCGGCCGGCGTCCCGACTTTC | CASSLSAPAGVPTF
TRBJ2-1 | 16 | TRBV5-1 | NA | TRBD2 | TGCGCCAGCAGCTTGGTGCTAGCGGGGAACTACAATGAGCAGTTCTTC | CASSLVLAGNYNEQFF
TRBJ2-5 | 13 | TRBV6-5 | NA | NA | TGTGCCAGCAGTCCGGTAAGACAAGAGACCCAGTACTTC | CASSPVRQETQYF
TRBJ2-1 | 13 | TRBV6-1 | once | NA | TGTGCCAGCAGTGACCTCCGGGGGCAGGCTCAGTTCTTC | CASSDLRGQAQFF
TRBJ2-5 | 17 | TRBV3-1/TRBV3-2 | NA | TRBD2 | TGTGCCAGCAGCCAAGAACAGGTTAGCGGGGGTGCAGAGACCCAGTACTTC | CASSQEQVSGGAETQYF
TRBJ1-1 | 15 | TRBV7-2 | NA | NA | TGTGCCAGCAGCTTAGTTGGGGGGATGGACACTGAAGCTTTCTTT | CASSLVGGMDTEAFF
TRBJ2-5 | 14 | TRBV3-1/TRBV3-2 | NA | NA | TGTGCCAGCAGCCAGGGGGGACTTCTGGAGACCCAGTACTTC | CASSQGGLLETQYF
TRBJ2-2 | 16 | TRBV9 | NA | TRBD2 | TGTGCCAGCAGCGTAGCTGGCGGGGGGAACACCGGGGAGCTGTTTTTT | CASSVAGGGNTGELFF
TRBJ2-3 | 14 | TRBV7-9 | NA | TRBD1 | TGTGCCAGCAGCTTACAGGGGGCGGCGGGTACGCAGTATTTT | CASSLQGAAGTQYF
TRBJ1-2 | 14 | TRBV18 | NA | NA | TGTGCCAGCTCACCCCTAAGCAAAAACTATGGCTACACCTTC | CASSPLSKNYGYTF